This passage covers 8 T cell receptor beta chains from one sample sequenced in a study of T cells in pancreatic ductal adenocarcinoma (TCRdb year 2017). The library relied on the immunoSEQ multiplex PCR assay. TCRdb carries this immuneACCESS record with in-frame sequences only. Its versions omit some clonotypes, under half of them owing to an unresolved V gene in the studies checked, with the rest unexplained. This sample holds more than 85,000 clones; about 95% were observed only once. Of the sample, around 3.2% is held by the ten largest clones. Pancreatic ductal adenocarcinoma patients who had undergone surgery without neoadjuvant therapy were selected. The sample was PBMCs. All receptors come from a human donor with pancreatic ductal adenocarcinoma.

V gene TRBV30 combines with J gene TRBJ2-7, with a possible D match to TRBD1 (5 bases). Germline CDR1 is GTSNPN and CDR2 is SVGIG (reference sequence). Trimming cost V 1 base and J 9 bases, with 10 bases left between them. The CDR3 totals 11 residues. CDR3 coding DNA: TGTGCCTGGAGTGCCCAGGGTGGGCAGTACTTC. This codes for CAWSAQGGQYF. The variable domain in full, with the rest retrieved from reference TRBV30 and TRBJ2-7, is SQTIHQWPATLVQPVGSPLSLECTVEGTSNPNLYWYRQAAGRGLQLLFYSVGIGQISSEVPQNLSASRPQDRQFILSSKKLLLSDSGFYLCAWSAQGGQYFGPGTRLTVT.

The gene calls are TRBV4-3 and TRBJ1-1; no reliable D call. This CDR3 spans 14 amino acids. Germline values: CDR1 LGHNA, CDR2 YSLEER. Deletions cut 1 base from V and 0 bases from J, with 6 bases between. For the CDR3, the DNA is TGCGCCAGCAGCCAAGGACGGGTGAACACTGAAGCTTTCTTT. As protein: CASSQGRVNTEAFF.

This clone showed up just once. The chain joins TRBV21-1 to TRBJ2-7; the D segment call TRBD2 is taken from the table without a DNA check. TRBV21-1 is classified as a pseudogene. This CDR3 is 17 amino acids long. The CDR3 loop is CASSKDMLAGGADEQYF. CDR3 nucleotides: TGTGCCAGCAGCAAAGATATGCTAGCGGGAGGGGCGGACGAGCAGTACTTC.

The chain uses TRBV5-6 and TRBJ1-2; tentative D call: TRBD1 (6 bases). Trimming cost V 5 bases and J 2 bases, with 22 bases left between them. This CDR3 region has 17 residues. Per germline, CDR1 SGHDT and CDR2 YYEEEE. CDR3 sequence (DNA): TGTGCCAGCAGGCAACTTGGGACAACCGATTCCAACTATGGCTACACCTTC. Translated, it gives CASRQLGTTDSNYGYTF.

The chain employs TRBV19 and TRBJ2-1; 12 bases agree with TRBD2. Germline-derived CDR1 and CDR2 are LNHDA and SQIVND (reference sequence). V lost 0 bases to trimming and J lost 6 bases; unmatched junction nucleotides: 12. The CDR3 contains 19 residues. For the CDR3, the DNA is TGTGCCAGTAGTATAGATGGTCCTAGCGGGAGGGGATTAGGCAATGAGCAGTTCTTC. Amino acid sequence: CASSIDGPSGRGLGNEQFF. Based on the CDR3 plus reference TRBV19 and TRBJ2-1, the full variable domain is DGGITQSPKYLFRKEGQNVTLSCEQNLNHDAMYWYRQDPGQGLRLIYYSQIVNDFQKGDIAEGYSVSREKKESFPLTVTSAQKNPTAFYLCASSIDGPSGRGLGNEQFFGPGTRLTVL.

CDR3 residues: CASSPKDRSGNEQFF. The DNA for the CDR3 is TGTGCCAGCAGCCCAAAGGACAGGTCGGGAAATGAGCAGTTCTTC. V usage is TRBV7-9 and J usage is TRBJ2-1; 7 nucleotides agree with TRBD1. The CDR3 has 15 amino acids. Germline V lookup: CDR1 SEHNR, CDR2 FQNEAQ (reference sequence). Trimming cost V 5 bases and J 7 bases; bases outside gene matches: 11.

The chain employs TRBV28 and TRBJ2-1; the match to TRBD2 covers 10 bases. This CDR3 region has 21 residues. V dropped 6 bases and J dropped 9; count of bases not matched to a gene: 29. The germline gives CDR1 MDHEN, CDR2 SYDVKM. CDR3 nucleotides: TGTGCCAGCAGGAACCGGGGGGGTCGGCTAGCGGGAGCCAGCTTTCGTACTGAGCAGTTCTTC. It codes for CASRNRGGRLAGASFRTEQFF.

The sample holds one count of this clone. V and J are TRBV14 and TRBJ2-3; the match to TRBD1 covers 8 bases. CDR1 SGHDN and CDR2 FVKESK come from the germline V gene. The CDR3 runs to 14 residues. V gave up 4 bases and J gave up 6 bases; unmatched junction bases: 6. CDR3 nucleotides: TGTGCCAGCAGCCTTCAGACAGGGGTCGATACGCAGTATTTT. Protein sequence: CASSLQTGVDTQYF.